This T cell receptor beta chain originates from a study of shared clonotypes between healthy human individuals. At the level of the study: There were three CD4 naive, three CD4 memory, two CD8 naive and one CD8 memory plates per donor.

Donors had no recently reported acute infections or vaccinations and were HIV-negative. Trimming removed 3 bases from V and 0 bases from J, with 11 bases in between. Germline values: CDR1 KGHSH, CDR2 LQKENI. The CDR3 runs 16 residues. The protocol was immunoSEQ multiplex PCR, while the TCRdb copy is restricted to in-frame clones and leaves out a portion. The sample lists about 1 million clones, more than 65% occurring once. The rearrangement joins TRBV18 to TRBJ2-2, with a possible D match to TRBD2 (6 bases). The sample was memory CD4+ T cells sorted from blood. Subset noted: CD45RA-negative fraction. This clonotype originated in a man between 18 and 35 years old in good health. The CDR3 loop is CASSPNGGTNTGELFF. The CDR3 DNA sequence: TGTGCCAGCTCACCTAACGGGGGTACGAACACCGGGGAGCTGTTTTTT.